This entry lists 27 T cell receptor beta chains sequenced from one sample in a study of cytomegalovirus exposure and HLA in healthy donors. The PCR employed 60 Vbeta primers together with 13 Jbeta primers. Profiled with immunoSEQ multiplex PCR; TCRdb holds only in-frame clones, not every one. This sample's clone table lists about 99,000 clones. Sequences were obtained from PBMCs. These receptors all come from a man aged 35 to 55 in good health and CMV-seronegative.

The chain couples TRBV7-2 to TRBJ2-5; the match to TRBD2 covers 9 bases. This CDR3 has 16 amino acids. CDR1 and CDR2 (germline): SGHTA, FQGNSA. V trimming: 1 base; J trimming: 3 bases; junction bases outside the gene matches: 6. The chain's CDR3 is CASSLVRTSVEETQYF. The CDR3 nucleotides read TGTGCCAGCAGCTTAGTTCGGACTAGCGTGGAAGAGACCCAGTACTTC.

The chain is built from TRBV18 and TRBJ2-2; D might be TRBD2 (6 bases). This CDR3 contains 15 residues. V lost 4 bases to trimming and J lost 1 base, with 10 bases between them. Germline V gene lookup returns CDR1 KGHSH and CDR2 LQKENI. DNA for the CDR3: TGTGCCAGCTCACGGGGAGGTGTGAACACCGGGGAGCTGTTTTTT. This sequence encodes CASSRGGVNTGELFF.

The chain employs TRBV6-6 and TRBJ2-2; D may be TRBD2 (6 bases). The V and J ends lost 11 bases and 0 bases respectively, with 13 bases between them. Germline-derived CDR1 and CDR2 are MNHNY and SVGAGI (reference sequence). The CDR3 sequence is 14 residues long. The CDR3 is CASIGGPNTGELFF. CDR3 DNA: TGTGCCTCCATCGGGGGTCCGAACACCGGGGAGCTGTTTTTT.

This sequence joins TRBV6-5 and TRBJ1-1; possible D gene TRBD1, 5 bases. V lost 4 bases to trimming and J lost 0 bases, with 15 bases between them. The CDR3 has 16 amino acids. CDR1 is MNHEY and CDR2 is SVGAGI in the germline V gene. The CDR3 coding sequence is TGTGCCAGCAGTTCTATTGGGGCAGCAATGAACACTGAAGCTTTCTTT. This gives the protein CASSSIGAAMNTEAFF.

The chain employs TRBV9 and TRBJ2-2, with TRBD1 identical over 10 bases. V was pared by 0 bases and J by 10 bases, with 9 bases of the junction left unmatched. The CDR3 is 16 amino acids. CDR1 is SGDLS and CDR2 is YYNGEE in the germline V gene. CDR3 nucleotide sequence: TGTGCCAGCAGCGTAGGTATCCGACAGGGGGCTGCGGAGCTGTTTTTT. It specifies CASSVGIRQGAAELFF.

The chain combines TRBV6-5 with TRBJ2-3; 12 bases line up with TRBD2. Germline-derived CDR1 and CDR2 are MNHEY and SVGAGI. The CDR3 contains 15 residues. With V trimmed by 4 bases and J by 4 bases, 3 bases remained unmatched. This CDR3 reads CASSSTSGRADTQYF. CDR3 nucleotide sequence: TGTGCCAGCAGTTCGACTAGCGGGAGAGCAGATACGCAGTATTTT.

The CDR3 DNA is TGTGCCAGCAGCTATTCCGGGACTAGCTACTACGAGCAGTACTTC. Its protein is CASSYSGTSYYEQYF. The chain has TRBV7-2 and TRBJ2-7; 9 positions agree with TRBD2. Germline lookup yields CDR1 SGHTA and CDR2 FQGNSA. The CDR3 extends over 15 amino acids. V shed 4 bases and J 3 bases; nucleotides not matched to a gene: 7.

The chain joins TRBV4-1 to TRBJ2-7, with 9 bases aligning to TRBD1. The germline gives CDR1 MGHRA, CDR2 YSYEKL. The CDR3 is made up of 15 amino acids. V dropped 3 bases and J dropped 7; count of bases not matched to a gene: 10. CDR3 protein: CASSQKTGGHGEQYF. CDR3 coding DNA: TGCGCCAGCAGCCAGAAAACAGGGGGCCATGGGGAGCAGTACTTC.

This chain links TRBV7-2 with TRBJ2-3; 9 bases are a match to TRBD2. The CDR3 covers 16 residues. The V gene end was trimmed by 0 bases and the J gene end by 1 base; junction bases not matched to a gene: 2. CDR1 and CDR2 (germline): SGHTA, FQGNSA. The CDR3 region has the DNA TGTGCCAGCAGCTTAGCGACTAGCGGAGGCACAGATACGCAGTATTTT. This gives the protein CASSLATSGGTDTQYF.

J is TRBJ1-2 and V is TRBV7-9; D gene uncertain. CDR3 length: 14 amino acids. With 5 bases removed from V and 4 bases from J, the gap between germline ends came to 14 bases. CDR1 SEHNR and CDR2 FQNEAQ come from the germline V gene (reference sequence). CDR3 coding DNA: TGTGCCAGCAGCCCTCCGGGAGAAACCTATGGCTACACCTTC. It codes for CASSPPGETYGYTF.

This chain joins TRBV11-2 and TRBJ1-4, with 7 positions matching TRBD1. V was pared by 4 bases and J by 7 bases, with 12 bases of the junction left unmatched. CDR1 is SGHAT, CDR2 FQNNGV, per germline. This CDR3 is 16 amino acids long. The CDR3 here is CASSSTGPGQREKLFF. CDR3 in DNA: TGTGCCAGCAGCTCGACGGGACCGGGACAGCGTGAAAAACTGTTTTTT. The variable domain in full, with the rest retrieved from reference TRBV11-2 and TRBJ1-4, is EAGVAQSPRYKIIEKRQSVAFWCNPISGHATLYWYQQILGQGPKLLIQFQNNGVVDDSQLPKDRFSAERLKGVDSTLKIQPAKLEDSAVYLCASSSTGPGQREKLFFGSGTQLSVL.

This chain joins TRBV6-1 and TRBJ2-2, with D possibly being TRBD2 (5 bases). The CDR3 runs to 14 residues. V was pared by 11 bases and J by 1 base, with 14 bases between. Germline CDR1 reads MNHNS; CDR2 reads SASEGT. CDR3 region: CASGVLLNTGELFF. The CDR3 DNA sequence: TGTGCCTCCGGGGTATTACTGAACACCGGGGAGCTGTTTTTT.

On this clone: This specimen includes other DNA sequences encoding the same CDR3. In DNA form, the CDR3 reads TGTGCCAGCAGGGCGGCGTCCACCTACGAGCAGTACTTC. As protein: CASRAASTYEQYF. The chain uses TRBV28 and TRBJ2-7, with D unresolved. Trimming cost V 6 bases and J 2 bases, with 11 bases left between them. Germline V gene lookup returns CDR1 MDHEN and CDR2 SYDVKM. The CDR3 runs 13 residues.

The V gene is TRBV19, the J gene TRBJ1-5, with D possibly matching TRBD1 (6 bases). The CDR3 extends over 14 amino acids. V lost 5 bases and J lost 1, with 9 bases in between. Germline V gene sequence: CDR1 LNHDA, CDR2 SQIVND (reference sequence). CDR3 protein: CASSEQGSNQPQHF. CDR3 bases: TGTGCCAGTAGTGAGCAGGGGAGCAATCAGCCCCAGCATTTT.

The chain is built from TRBV5-1 and TRBJ1-6; weak D call: TRBD1 (5 bases). Trimming pared 3 bases from V and 12 bases from J, leaving 19 bases between. Germline lookup yields CDR1 SGHRS and CDR2 YFSETQ. The CDR3 covers 15 residues. The CDR3 is CASSSDTVVGGPLHF. DNA of the CDR3: TGCGCCAGCAGCTCAGACACCGTAGTGGGGGGACCCCTCCACTTT.

The V and J genes are TRBV10-3 and TRBJ1-2, with a tentative D call TRBD1 (5 bases). The CDR3 covers 13 residues. V dropped 2 bases and J dropped 3 bases, with 7 bases sitting between them. CDR1 is ENHRY and CDR2 is SYGVKD in the germline V gene. The CDR3 reads CAISERGYYGYTF. DNA for the CDR3: TGTGCCATCAGTGAGCGGGGGTACTATGGCTACACCTTC.

The chain recombines TRBV30 with TRBJ2-5; D may be TRBD2 (6 bases). The CDR3 contains 14 residues. The V gene lost 3 bases and the J gene lost 6 bases, with 17 bases spanning the gap. The germline V gene encodes CDR1 GTSNPN and CDR2 SVGIG (reference sequence). DNA for the CDR3: TGTGCCTGGAGCGTCGGGACTTTAAGGAAGACCCAGTACTTC. Translating gives CAWSVGTLRKTQYF.

The V and J genes are TRBV28 and TRBJ1-4; 7 bases are a match to TRBD1. This CDR3 has 14 amino acids. The germline V gene has CDR1 MDHEN and CDR2 SYDVKM. The J segment lost 4 bases and the V segment lost 6 bases, leaving 5 bases of the junction unmatched. The CDR3 loop reads CASSETGVNEKLFF. The DNA of the CDR3 is TGTGCCAGCAGCGAAACAGGGGTTAATGAAAAACTGTTTTTT.

The CDR3 sequence: CASSPQETQYF. The DNA of the CDR3 is TGTGCCAGCAGCCCGCAGGAGACCCAGTACTTC. The chain links TRBV7-9 to TRBJ2-5; D gene ambiguous. Germline V gene sequence: CDR1 SEHNR, CDR2 FQNEAQ (reference sequence). V shed 5 bases and J shed 5 bases, with 6 bases lying between them. This CDR3 region has 11 residues.

The chain employs TRBV11-2 and TRBJ2-3; 12 bases agree with TRBD2. The V gene end was trimmed by 4 bases and the J gene end by 4 bases; junction bases not matched to a gene: 6. The length of the CDR3 is 16 residues. Germline-derived CDR1 and CDR2 are SGHAT and FQNNGV. CDR3 nucleotides: TGTGCCAGCAGCTCCGGACTAGCGGGGAGGTCAGATACGCAGTATTTT. This translates into CASSSGLAGRSDTQYF.

V and J are TRBV28 and TRBJ2-7, with 10 bases identical to TRBD1. Germline V CDR1 and CDR2: MDHEN, SYDVKM. The CDR3 contains 15 residues. The junction had 3 bases not matched to a gene; V was cut back by 3 bases and J by 1 base. The CDR3 protein is CASSLDRGKSYEQYF. CDR3 DNA sequence: TGTGCCAGCAGTTTGGACAGGGGGAAGTCCTACGAGCAGTACTTC.

In DNA, the CDR3 is TGCGCCAGCAGCCAGACTACTAGCGGCCTACCCTACGAGCAGTACTTC. It yields the protein CASSQTTSGLPYEQYF. The chain carries TRBV4-3 and TRBJ2-7; 8 nucleotides align to TRBD2. In germline, CDR1 is LGHNA, CDR2 YSLEER. J was trimmed by 2 bases and V by 3 bases; bases with no gene match: 9. The CDR3 has 16 residues.

The J gene is TRBJ2-7, the V gene TRBV6-5; 9 nucleotides align to TRBD2. Germline V gene data show CDR1 as MNHEY and CDR2 as SVGAGI. The CDR3 length is 12 residues. V dropped 6 bases and J dropped 6; count of bases not matched to a gene: 3. CDR3 nucleotides: TGTGCCAGCAGCCAGACTAGCGGCGAGCAGTACTTC. Residues: CASSQTSGEQYF.

This chain uses TRBV2 with TRBJ1-2; TRBD1 matches at 7 bases. The junction had 6 bases not matched to a gene; V was cut back by 5 bases and J by 3 bases. The CDR3 has 14 residues. Germline CDR1 is SNHLY and CDR2 is FYNNEI. CDR3 loop: CASSLRQGDYGYTF. The CDR3 DNA follows: TGTGCCAGCAGTTTACGACAGGGCGACTATGGCTACACCTTC. Looking up the rest from reference TRBV2 and TRBJ1-2 gives the full variable domain: EPEVTQTPSHQVTQMGQEVILRCVPISNHLYFYWYRQILGQKVEFLVSFYNNEISEKSEIFDDQFSVERPDGSNFTLKIRSTKLEDSAMYFCASSLRQGDYGYTFGSGTRLTVV.

V is TRBV7-9 and J is TRBJ2-3; D is undetermined. The ends were cut back, 1 base at V and 9 bases at J, with 11 bases in the middle. Germline loops: CDR1 SEHNR, CDR2 FQNEAQ (reference sequence). This CDR3 contains 13 residues. The CDR3 sequence: CASSLEQSPTQYF. CDR3 DNA sequence: TGTGCCAGCAGCTTAGAACAGTCCCCAACGCAGTATTTT.

This sequence joins TRBV7-9 and TRBJ2-5; D call uncertain. This CDR3 has 13 residues. The V end was cut by 1 base, the J end by 5 bases, with 8 bases between. The V gene's germline CDR1 is SEHNR and CDR2 FQNEAQ (reference sequence). The CDR3 protein is CASSLGGRETQYF. The DNA for the CDR3 is TGTGCCAGCAGCTTAGGCGGAAGGGAGACCCAGTACTTC.

V and J are TRBV19 and TRBJ2-3, with TRBD2 identical over 15 bases. CDR3 length: 19 residues. J was trimmed by 0 bases and V by 4 bases; bases with no gene match: 8. Germline V gene sequence: CDR1 LNHDA, CDR2 SQIVND (reference sequence). The CDR3 coding sequence is TGTGCCAGTAGTACCCAGGGACTAGCGGGGGGTCCTAGCACAGATACGCAGTATTTT. Translation: CASSTQGLAGGPSTDTQYF.